Here is one T cell receptor beta chain with its context. These data originate in a study of T cell changes during pregnancy in multiple sclerosis. TCRdb's copy holds only in-frame clones and misses some; the assay was immunoSEQ multiplex PCR. The sample has more than 55,000 clones, approximately 91% seen once. Trimming pared 8 bases from V and 3 bases from J, leaving 16 bases between. The CDR3 runs to 14 residues. Germline V CDR1 and CDR2: LNHDA, SQIVND (reference sequence). The chain uses TRBV19 and TRBJ1-2, with D hard to call. The input for sequencing was peripheral blood, taken in the second trimester of pregnancy. The receptor was isolated from a female donor with multiple sclerosis, enrolled in a pregnancy study. The DNA of the CDR3 is TGTGCCAGTGCTCGGGCGGGGAATGACTATGGCTACACCTTC. The encoded protein is CASARAGNDYGYTF.